What follows are 16 T cell receptor beta chains derived from one specimen sequenced in a study of cytomegalovirus exposure and HLA in healthy donors. Primers: 60 Vbeta forward and 13 Jbeta reverse. The protocol was immunoSEQ multiplex PCR, while the TCRdb copy is restricted to in-frame clones and leaves out a portion. The table lists tens of thousands of clones, about 80% of them singletons. Material for sequencing was PBMCs. These receptors all come from a woman between 50 and 59 years old in good health and CMV-seropositive.

The chain carries TRBV18 and TRBJ1-1; a weak D match, TRBD1 (5 bases). The CDR3 runs to 14 residues. Germline CDR1 reads KGHSH; CDR2 reads LQKENI. V lost 3 bases and J 4 bases, leaving 12 bases between the germline ends. CDR3 DNA: TGTGCCAGCTCACCCGGGGGAGGGACCACTGAAGCTTTCTTT. As protein: CASSPGGGTTEAFF.

The chain uses TRBV5-1 and TRBJ1-4; 7 nucleotides align to TRBD1. The CDR3 is made up of 15 amino acids. CDR1 is SGHRS, CDR2 YFSETQ, per germline. V trimming: 4 bases; J trimming: 8 bases; junction bases outside the gene matches: 11. The CDR3 nucleotides are TGCGCCAGCAGCCAGGGGGGCCTCGGCGGAGAAAAACTGTTTTTT. Protein product: CASSQGGLGGEKLFF.

This clone was seen once. This chain links TRBV28 with TRBJ2-7; 7 bases are a match to TRBD1. This CDR3 has 16 residues. Trimming took 3 bases from V and 4 from J; bases not matched to a gene: 12. Germline CDR1 and CDR2: MDHEN and SYDVKM. The CDR3, as DNA: TGTGCCAGCAGTTTGACCCCCAAACAGGGGTCATACGAGCAGTACGTC. Protein: CASSLTPKQGSYEQYV.

The chain recombines TRBV7-9 with TRBJ2-7; no reliable D call. V lost 0 bases and J lost 0, with 6 bases in between. This CDR3 contains 14 residues. Germline V gene sequence: CDR1 SEHNR, CDR2 FQNEAQ (reference sequence). In nucleotides, the CDR3 is TGTGCCAGCAGCTTAGCGGGCCTCTCCTACGAGCAGTACTTC. This codes for CASSLAGLSYEQYF.

The chain links TRBV10-3 to TRBJ2-7, with D perhaps matching TRBD1 (5 bases). The CDR3 spans 14 residues. Trimming pared 8 bases from V and 6 bases from J, leaving 20 bases between. CDR1 is ENHRY, CDR2 SYGVKD, per germline. The CDR3 is CAIGTDILPLEQYF. The CDR3 DNA is TGTGCCATCGGCACGGACATTCTCCCCCTCGAGCAGTACTTC.

The chain couples TRBV21-1 to TRBJ2-1; the table gives TRBD2 as D, unverified against the DNA. TRBV21-1 is a recognized pseudogene. This CDR3 comprises 18 residues. DNA for the CDR3: TGTGCCAGCAGCAAAGGGGTGGTAGCGGGGGCCCACTACAATGAGCAGTTCTTC. It specifies CASSKGVVAGAHYNEQFF.

The CDR3 loop reads CASKGQGYEQYF. CDR3 bases: TGTGCCAGCAAAGGACAGGGCTACGAGCAGTACTTC. The J gene is TRBJ2-7, the V gene TRBV27; TRBD1 aligns across 8 bases. This CDR3 comprises 12 residues. CDR1 and CDR2 (germline): MNHEY, SMNVEV (reference sequence). The V segment lost 7 bases and the J segment 3 bases; nucleotides outside the gene matches: 2.

The chain employs TRBV27 and TRBJ1-1, with TRBD1 matching over 7 bases. V shed 2 bases and J 6 bases; nucleotides not matched to a gene: 6. This CDR3 has 14 residues. Germline CDR1 is MNHEY and CDR2 is SMNVEV (reference sequence). The CDR3, as DNA: TGTGCCAGCAGTTTACAAGACAGGGTCGCTGAAGCTTTCTTT. It specifies CASSLQDRVAEAFF.

This chain links TRBV15 with TRBJ2-1, with TRBD1 matching over 8 bases. After removal of 5 bases from V and 6 bases from J, the junction contained 18 bases not matched to a gene. Germline loops: CDR1 LNHNV, CDR2 YYDKDF (reference sequence). The CDR3 runs to 18 residues. CDR3 nucleotides: TGTGCCACCAGCCGCCTCTCAGAGGGACAGGATGCATCCAATGAGCAGTTCTTC. This gives the protein CATSRLSEGQDASNEQFF.

Turning to this clone: A junction boundary mismatches the germline segment, possibly from a read error. The sample holds other DNA sequences that translate to the same CDR3. The rearrangement joins TRBV23-1 to TRBJ2-1, with 11 bases identical to TRBD2. TRBV23-1 belongs to the ORF category, with a function that is uncertain. This CDR3 is built from 17 residues. DNA for the CDR3: TGCGCCAGTAGTCCCCCGTGGTTTAGCGGGAGGGCCCATGAGCAGTTCTTC. The encoded protein is CASSPPWFSGRAHEQFF.

J is TRBJ2-5 and V is TRBV6-6; perhaps TRBD1 as D (6 bases). Germline CDR1 MNHNY, CDR2 SVGAGI (reference sequence). The CDR3 extends over 15 amino acids. Between the trimmed V and J ends, which lost 6 bases and 4 bases, there was a span of 18 bases. The DNA of the CDR3 is TGTGCCAGCAGCAATCCGACAGGAATGGGAGAGACCCAGTACTTC. Protein sequence: CASSNPTGMGETQYF.

The chain carries TRBV6-6 and TRBJ2-7; 9 bases match TRBD1. Losses at the gene ends were 7 bases for V and 4 bases for J; bases not matched to a gene: 11. Germline assignment: CDR1 MNHNY and CDR2 SVGAGI (reference sequence). The CDR3 has 15 amino acids. The CDR3 bases are TGTGCCAGCACCCAAACCGGGACAGGGCCTTACGAGCAGTACTTC. Amino acid sequence: CASTQTGTGPYEQYF.

V gene TRBV6-1 combines with J gene TRBJ1-5; D remains ambiguous. The CDR3 covers 15 residues. Germline V gene data show CDR1 as MNHNS and CDR2 as SASEGT. V lost 8 bases, J lost 1 base, and 15 bases lay in between. CDR3 protein: CASQERAWSNQPQHF. In nucleotides, the CDR3 is TGTGCCAGCCAGGAGAGGGCATGGAGCAATCAGCCCCAGCATTTT.

The genes are TRBV15 and TRBJ2-5, with 12 bases that match TRBD2. Germline V gives CDR1 LNHNV, CDR2 YYDKDF (reference sequence). This CDR3 spans 15 amino acids. V gave up 3 bases and J gave up 7 bases; unmatched junction bases: 6. The CDR3 sequence is CATSSLAGGPRTQYF. The CDR3 DNA sequence: TGTGCCACCAGCAGTCTAGCGGGAGGGCCTCGGACCCAGTACTTC.

The gene calls are TRBV7-9 and TRBJ2-5; TRBD2 aligns across 8 bases. This CDR3 has 15 amino acids. CDR1 and CDR2 (germline): SEHNR, FQNEAQ (reference sequence). The trim removed 1 base at V and 4 bases at J, leaving 5 bases unmatched. CDR3 DNA: TGTGCCAGCAGCTTAGGCGGGGGGCCACCAGAGACCCAGTACTTC. Protein: CASSLGGGPPETQYF.

The chain carries TRBV14 and TRBJ1-2, with no clear D. The CDR3 sequence is 13 residues long. V dropped 0 bases and J dropped 4 bases, with 6 bases sitting between them. The germline V gene encodes CDR1 SGHDN and CDR2 FVKESK. CDR3 coding DNA: TGTGCCAGCAGCCAAGATGGCCGCTATGGCTACACCTTC. It codes for CASSQDGRYGYTF.